The present T cell receptor (beta chain) was sequenced within a study of regulatory T cells in long-lasting Graves disease. The sample holds a few counts of this clonotype. The antigen remains undetermined. Trimming left V 0 bases short and J 4 bases short, with 15 bases between. Per germline, CDR1 KGHSH and CDR2 LQKENI. There are 16 residues in the CDR3. Whole-study results and caveats: Favoring TRBV28, TRBJ1-2 and TRBJ2-5 was a feature seen in persistent disease. It was possible that the small sample size reduced accuracy.

The time point here: newly diagnosed GD, antithyroid drugs for less than 3 months. Making the TCR library involved RNA that had been extracted from PBMCs. Building the TCR beta libraries relied on iRepertoire HTBI primers, and CDR3 regions underwent Arm-PCR. Via MiXCR, TCRdb re-called the multiplex PCR reads, giving one row per CDR3 protein. The sample has about 430,000 distinct CDR3 sequences, approximately 15% seen once. This sample was also put to use in a study of T cells in Graves' hyperthyroidism and ophthalmopathy. From that report: Newly diagnosed patients aged 18 to 65 had hyperthyroidism of under 2 months' duration. Uncontrolled infection, other autoimmune disease, pregnancy and lactation each barred patients from inclusion.

The sequence came from a woman aged 40 to 50 with Graves disease. The specimen comprised peripheral blood mononuclear cells (PBMCs), sampled at new diagnosis, from a patient treated with antithyroid drugs. The V call is TRBV18, the J call TRBJ2-5; possibly TRBD1 or TRBD2 for D (6 bases each). The CDR3 spells CASSPPLPGGRETQYF. Here the CDR3 DNA reads TGTGCCAGCTCACCACCTCTACCTGGGGGGCGAGAGACCCAGTACTTC.